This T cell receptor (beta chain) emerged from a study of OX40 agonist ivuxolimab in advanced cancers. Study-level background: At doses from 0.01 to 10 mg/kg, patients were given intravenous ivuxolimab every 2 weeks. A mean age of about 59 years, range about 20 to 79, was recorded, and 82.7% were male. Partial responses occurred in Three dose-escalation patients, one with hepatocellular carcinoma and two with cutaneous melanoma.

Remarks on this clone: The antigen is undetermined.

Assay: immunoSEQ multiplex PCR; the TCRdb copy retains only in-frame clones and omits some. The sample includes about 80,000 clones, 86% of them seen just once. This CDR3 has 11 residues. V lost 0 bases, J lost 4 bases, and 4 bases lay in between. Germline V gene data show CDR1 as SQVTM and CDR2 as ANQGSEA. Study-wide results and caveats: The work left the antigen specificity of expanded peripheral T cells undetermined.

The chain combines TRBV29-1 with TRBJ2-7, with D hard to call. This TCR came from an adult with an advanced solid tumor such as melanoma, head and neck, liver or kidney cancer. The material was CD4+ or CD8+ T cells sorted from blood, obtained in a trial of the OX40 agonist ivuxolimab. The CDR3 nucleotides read TGCAGCGTTGAAGAAACGTACGAGCAGTACTTC. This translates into CSVEETYEQYF.